The source of this T cell receptor (beta chain) is a study of cytomegalovirus exposure and HLA in healthy donors. CDR1 and CDR2 from the germline V gene are SGHVS and FQNEAQ. The germline V and J ends were trimmed by 6 bases and 0 bases, with 8 bases remaining between them. There are 13 residues in the CDR3. The primer mix had 60 Vbeta and 13 Jbeta primers. TCRdb's copy holds only in-frame clones and misses some; the assay was immunoSEQ multiplex PCR. The sample yields roughly 200,000 clones, 70% to 85% seen once. It was healthy bone marrow donors who served as donors. The sequence derives from a man aged 35-49 years in good health and CMV-seropositive. Sequenced sample: PBMCs. The chain has TRBV7-8 and TRBJ1-1; a possible D gene is TRBD1 (6 bases). CDR3 nucleotides: TGTGCCAGCAGACAGGGCGTGAACACTGAAGCTTTCTTT. This codes for CASRQGVNTEAFF.